The 16 T cell receptor beta chains presented below share a single source sample, sequenced in a study of OX40 agonist ivuxolimab in advanced cancers. The method was immunoSEQ multiplex PCR; TCRdb's version includes in-frame clones alone and lacks a portion of them. The table records tens of thousands of clones, roughly 85% of them present only once. The sequencing used CD4+ or CD8+ T cells sorted from blood, collected in a trial of the OX40 agonist ivuxolimab. These TCRs come from an adult with an advanced solid tumor such as melanoma, head and neck, liver or kidney cancer.

The chain recombines TRBV6-5 with TRBJ1-5; D gene ambiguous. This CDR3 has 13 residues. The germline gives CDR1 MNHEY, CDR2 SVGAGI. V was clipped by 5 bases and J by 2 bases, with 7 bases between them. Here the CDR3 reads CASSPGGNQPQHF. CDR3 sequence (DNA): TGTGCCAGCAGTCCTGGGGGCAATCAGCCCCAGCATTTT.

This clone was seen just once. The J gene is TRBJ1-2, the V gene TRBV6-5; D is undetermined. Germline V gene sequence: CDR1 MNHEY, CDR2 SVGAGI. Trimming removed 6 bases at V and 4 bases at J, with 18 bases between. The CDR3 spans 15 residues. CDR3 loop: CASSVRDGPLYGYTF. As DNA, the CDR3 is TGTGCCAGCAGCGTAAGAGACGGACCCCTCTATGGCTACACCTTC.

This clone appeared once. The rearrangement joins TRBV5-1 to TRBJ1-1; 8 bases align to TRBD1. Trimming at V came to 3 bases and at J to 7 bases, leaving 2 bases not matched to a gene. This CDR3 is 12 amino acids long. Germline assignment: CDR1 SGHRS and CDR2 YFSETQ. The CDR3 DNA sequence: TGCGCCAGCAGCTCGGGACAGGATGAAGCTTTCTTT. Its translation is CASSSGQDEAFF.

The chain has TRBV12-1 and TRBJ2-3; whether TRBD2, the table's D call, matches the DNA was not checked. TRBV12-1 is a pseudogene. CDR3 size: 15 residues. The CDR3 coding sequence is TGTGCCAGCAGCACTACTAGCGGAAGCACAGATACGCAGTATTTT. Encoded protein: CASSTTSGSTDTQYF.

This chain links TRBV6-5 with TRBJ1-2; 7 positions agree with TRBD1. The CDR3 loop spans 15 amino acids. Germline CDR1 is MNHEY and CDR2 is SVGAGI. V lost 5 bases, J lost 1 base, and 7 bases stayed unmatched. This CDR3 reads CASSPRDRINYGYTF. CDR3 coding DNA: TGTGCCAGCAGTCCCCGGGACAGAATTAACTATGGCTACACCTTC.

The CDR3 DNA reads as TGTGCCAGCAGTTTTAGCGGGAGGAGTGATGAGCAGTTCTTC. Translating it yields CASSFSGRSDEQFF. This chain uses TRBV2 with TRBJ2-1, with 10 bases that match TRBD2. CDR3 length equals 14 residues. CDR1 and CDR2 from the germline V gene are SNHLY and FYNNEI. Unmatched junction bases numbered 6, after V lost 5 bases and J lost 8 bases.

J is TRBJ2-2 and V is TRBV7-2, with 8 bases fitting TRBD1. Germline V gives CDR1 SGHTA, CDR2 FQGNSA. J lost 7 bases, V lost 1 base, and 14 bases had no gene match. CDR3 size: 18 residues. The CDR3 region is CASSLVSGAGGAGGELFF. The CDR3 DNA sequence: TGTGCCAGCAGCTTAGTTTCCGGGGCAGGGGGCGCGGGCGGGGAGCTGTTTTTT.

V usage is TRBV9 and J usage is TRBJ1-2; D possibly corresponds to TRBD1 (5 bases). Per germline, CDR1 SGDLS and CDR2 YYNGEE. The germline V and J ends were trimmed by 2 bases and 8 bases, with 13 bases remaining between them. This CDR3 is built from 13 residues. The CDR3 is CASSVSSWGGYTF. In DNA form, the CDR3 reads TGTGCCAGCAGCGTTAGTTCTTGGGGGGGCTACACCTTC.

V is TRBV11-2 and J is TRBJ1-2; unclear D gene. The CDR3 covers 13 residues. The germline CDR1 and CDR2 sequences are SGHAT and FQNNGV. V was pared by 1 base and J by 5 bases, with 8 bases between. The CDR3 DNA reads as TGTGCCAGCAGCTTAGGGCTTCTATATGGCTACACCTTC. Translating gives CASSLGLLYGYTF.

V is TRBV6-1 and J is TRBJ2-6, with D possibly TRBD1 on 6 matching bases. V lost 6 bases and J lost 2, with 8 bases in between. The CDR3 spans 14 residues. CDR1 is MNHNS, CDR2 SASEGT, per germline. The CDR3 DNA reads as TGTGCCAGCAGCGGACAGACTGGGGCCAACGTCCTGACTTTC. This translates into CASSGQTGANVLTF.

V and J are TRBV6-6 and TRBJ1-5; D call uncertain. The CDR3 length is 15 residues. Trimming pared 2 bases from V and 2 bases from J, leaving 10 bases between. Germline values: CDR1 MNHNY, CDR2 SVGAGI (reference sequence). CDR3 sequence: CASSYRVVGNQPQHF. The CDR3 region has the DNA TGTGCCAGCAGTTACAGGGTGGTTGGCAATCAGCCCCAGCATTTT.

This sequence joins TRBV2 and TRBJ2-7; TRBD2 matches 12 bases. Germline loops: CDR1 SNHLY, CDR2 FYNNEI. Trimming at V came to 6 bases and at J to 4 bases, leaving 4 bases not matched to a gene. This CDR3 has 14 amino acids. Here the CDR3 DNA reads TGTGCCAGCAGGAGACTAGCGGGGGCTTACGAGCAGTACTTC. Its translation is CASRRLAGAYEQYF.

The V gene is TRBV5-1, the J gene TRBJ2-5; possible D gene TRBD1, 5 bases. V lost 0 bases to trimming and J lost 3 bases, with 6 bases between them. Germline CDR1 reads SGHRS; CDR2 reads YFSETQ. CDR3 length equals 13 residues. The CDR3 nucleotides are TGCGCCAGCAGCTTGGCCAGGGAAGAGACCCAGTACTTC. Amino acids: CASSLAREETQYF.

The genes are TRBV11-2 and TRBJ1-1; D might be TRBD1 (6 bases). Per the germline V gene, CDR1 is SGHAT and CDR2 is FQNNGV. Trimming removed 1 base at V and 6 bases at J, with 15 bases between. The CDR3 sequence is 15 residues long. For the CDR3, the DNA is TGTGCCAGCAGCTTAGCGCCCGCAGGGGTCGCTGAAGCTTTCTTT. Translated: CASSLAPAGVAEAFF.

This chain connects TRBV9 to TRBJ2-7; 10 bases are shared with TRBD1. This CDR3 is built from 13 residues. Germline CDR1 SGDLS, CDR2 YYNGEE. Losses at the gene ends were 3 bases for V and 9 bases for J; bases not matched to a gene: 6. This chain's CDR3 is CASSGKTGGGQYF. In DNA form, the CDR3 reads TGTGCCAGCAGCGGCAAGACAGGGGGCGGGCAGTACTTC.

This clone was recorded only once. The CDR3 DNA reads TGTGCCAGCAGTGGAAGGGTTGGTTGGCCCCAGCATTTT. This translates into CASSGRVGWPQHF. The V and J genes are TRBV25-1 and TRBJ1-5, with unresolved D. CDR3 length: 13 amino acids. V was shortened by 4 bases and J by 9 bases, with 13 bases between the two germline ends. CDR1 MGHDK and CDR2 SYGVNS come from the germline V gene.